This TCR beta chain was obtained from a study of blood T cell repertoires in COVID-19. Study-level background: Sites across the United States, Italy and Spain contributed samples from acute and convalescent COVID-19. T cells, B-cell-depleted T cells, or PBMCs provided the cDNA or gDNA that served as material.

The assay was immunoSEQ multiplex PCR, and TCRdb's table has in-frame clones only and misses some. Found here are 200,000 to 250,000 clones, 86% of them singletons; the top ten hold 5.5% to 7%. The germline V gene encodes CDR1 SGHRS and CDR2 YFSETQ. Unmatched junction bases numbered 1, after V lost 4 bases and J lost 2 bases. There are 13 residues in the CDR3. This TCR was recovered from an elderly man with acute or convalescent COVID-19. The chain joins TRBV5-1 to TRBJ2-7; 9 bases match TRBD1. Sequenced material: peripheral blood. CDR3 sequence reads: CASSRDRAYEQYF. CDR3 DNA: TGCGCCAGCAGCCGGGACAGGGCCTACGAGCAGTACTTC.